The T cell receptor beta chain under discussion was sequenced for a study of blood T cell repertoires in COVID-19. Overall study context: Acute-phase and convalescent COVID-19 samples originated in the United States, Italy and Spain. PBMCs, B-cell-depleted T cells, or T cells were the source of the cDNA or gDNA that made up the material.

Germline loops: CDR1 MRHNA, CDR2 SNTAGT. This CDR3 is built from 15 residues. With V trimmed by 11 bases and J by 3 bases, 9 bases remained unmatched. Original data processing: Reference gene primer amplification gave nucleated cell count estimates. The repertoire was sequenced with immunoSEQ multiplex PCR; TCRdb's copy has only in-frame clones and lacks some. Clone size and V and J calls were adopted from that table, with D and trimming inferred from the DNA. The sample holds 200,000 to 250,000 clones, approximately 81% seen once. This chain connects TRBV6-4 to TRBJ2-7, with 14 bases identical to TRBD2. This sequence was found in a woman aged 80 or older with acute or convalescent COVID-19. The sample consisted of peripheral blood. The CDR3 reads CAGPTSGGAIYEQYF. The CDR3 nucleotides are TGTGCCGGCCCGACTAGCGGGGGGGCTATCTACGAGCAGTACTTC.